These 15 T cell receptor beta chains originate from one sample sequenced in a study of cytomegalovirus exposure and HLA in healthy donors. The assay was immunoSEQ multiplex PCR, and TCRdb's table has in-frame clones only and misses some. The repertoire includes about 130,000 clones, approximately 92% of them detected once, and 1% to 1.5% sits in the top ten. Sequenced input: PBMCs. The receptors come from a young woman in good health and CMV-seronegative.

The chain employs TRBV18 and TRBJ2-7, with 12 positions matching TRBD1. This CDR3 has 15 amino acids. V was clipped by 1 base and J by 4 bases; unmatched bases: 2. The germline CDR1 and CDR2 sequences are KGHSH and LQKENI. The chain's CDR3 is CASSPQGQGAYEQYF. CDR3 sequence (DNA): TGTGCCAGCTCACCACAGGGACAGGGGGCGTACGAGCAGTACTTC.

V and J are TRBV7-9 and TRBJ2-3; 12 bases fit TRBD2. Trimming at V came to 5 bases and at J to 2 bases, leaving 8 bases not matched to a gene. The CDR3 is 17 residues long. CDR1 and CDR2 from the germline V gene are SEHNR and FQNEAQ (reference sequence). The CDR3 DNA reads TGTGCCAGCAGCAGAGGACTAGCGGGGAGGAACACAGATACGCAGTATTTT. Its protein is CASSRGLAGRNTDTQYF.

The chain is built from TRBV27 and TRBJ1-2; a possible D gene is TRBD1 (6 bases). Germline lookup yields CDR1 MNHEY and CDR2 SMNVEV (reference sequence). There are 13 residues in the CDR3. Trimming left V 4 bases short and J 6 bases short, with 12 bases between. The CDR3 nucleotides read TGTGCCAGCAGTTCCCCGAACAGGGATGGCTACACCTTC. Translating gives CASSSPNRDGYTF.

This clone was recorded a few times. The chain couples TRBV6-6 to TRBJ1-6, with D perhaps matching TRBD1 (6 bases). The CDR3 sequence is 16 residues long. Germline CDR1 is MNHNY and CDR2 is SVGAGI (reference sequence). V was shortened by 0 bases and J by 8 bases, with 14 bases between the two germline ends. The DNA for the CDR3 is TGTGCCAGCAGTTACTCGAAGGCACAGGGCCATTCACCCCTCCACTTT. Its protein product is CASSYSKAQGHSPLHF.

J is TRBJ2-7 and V is TRBV6-5, with D maybe TRBD1 (6 bases). CDR3 length: 13 amino acids. Per the germline V gene, CDR1 is MNHEY and CDR2 is SVGAGI. Trimming cost V 4 bases and J 3 bases, with 10 bases left between them. CDR3 residues: CASSSSDSYEQYF. The CDR3 coding sequence is TGTGCCAGCAGTTCCTCGGACAGCTACGAGCAGTACTTC.

J is TRBJ2-7 and V is TRBV19; a weak D match, TRBD2 (6 bases). The CDR3 runs 15 residues. From germline, CDR1 is LNHDA and CDR2 SQIVND (reference sequence). Trimming removed 7 bases at V and 1 base at J, with 17 bases between. The CDR3 loop reads CASIGGGEGSYEQYF. In nucleotides, the CDR3 is TGTGCCAGTATTGGCGGCGGGGAAGGGTCCTACGAGCAGTACTTC.

The V and J genes are TRBV5-1 and TRBJ1-1; D gene uncertain. Trimming stripped 2 bases from V and 1 base from J, with 6 bases between. Germline V gene data show CDR1 as SGHRS and CDR2 as YFSETQ. CDR3 length: 13 residues. The chain's CDR3 is CASSFTENTEAFF. The CDR3 bases are TGCGCCAGCAGCTTTACTGAGAACACTGAAGCTTTCTTT.

The chain couples TRBV7-9 to TRBJ1-5; TRBD1 matches 7 bases. Losses at the gene ends were 5 bases for V and 7 bases for J; bases not matched to a gene: 8. In germline, CDR1 is SEHNR, CDR2 FQNEAQ (reference sequence). This CDR3 contains 14 residues. CDR3 in amino acids: CASSQGQRSQPQHF. As DNA, the CDR3 is TGTGCCAGCAGCCAGGGACAGAGGAGCCAGCCCCAGCATTTT. Together with reference TRBV7-9 and TRBJ1-5, the CDR3 gives the full variable domain: DTGVSQNPRHKITKRGQNVTFRCDPISEHNRLYWYRQTLGQGPEFLTYFQNEAQLEKSRLLSDRFSAERPKGSFSTLEIQRTEQGDSAMYLCASSQGQRSQPQHFGDGTRLSIL.

The chain is built from TRBV5-1 and TRBJ2-1; 11 bases fit TRBD2. This CDR3 comprises 15 residues. The V segment lost 4 bases and the J segment 4 bases; nucleotides outside the gene matches: 4. Germline loops: CDR1 SGHRS, CDR2 YFSETQ. The CDR3 spells CASSVTSGAYNEQFF. CDR3 nucleotides: TGCGCCAGCAGCGTGACTAGCGGGGCATACAATGAGCAGTTCTTC.

The J gene is TRBJ2-3, the V gene TRBV6-1; D may be TRBD1 (6 bases). CDR1 is MNHNS and CDR2 is SASEGT in the germline V gene. The CDR3 has 13 residues. Trimming pared 6 bases from V and 0 bases from J, leaving 7 bases between. CDR3 region: CASRGHSTDTQYF. In DNA, the CDR3 is TGTGCCAGCAGGGGACATAGCACAGATACGCAGTATTTT.

The chain is built from TRBV7-9 and TRBJ1-1, with a weak D call TRBD1 (5 bases). Trimming stripped 1 base from V and 11 bases from J, with 11 bases between. The CDR3 consists of 12 residues. Looked up from germline, CDR1 is SEHNR and CDR2 is FQNEAQ (reference sequence). DNA for the CDR3: TGTGCCAGCAGCTTAGTGCTCAGGGTGGCTTTCTTT. It is translated as CASSLVLRVAFF. The full variable domain, completed using reference TRBV7-9 and TRBJ1-1, is DTGVSQNPRHKITKRGQNVTFRCDPISEHNRLYWYRQTLGQGPEFLTYFQNEAQLEKSRLLSDRFSAERPKGSFSTLEIQRTEQGDSAMYLCASSLVLRVAFFGQGTRLTVV.

This clone was seen just once. The rearrangement joins TRBV5-1 to TRBJ2-2, with 11 bases identical to TRBD1. The CDR3 spans 15 residues. V shed 3 bases, J shed 3 bases, and the junction held 1 base outside the gene matches. In germline, CDR1 is SGHRS, CDR2 YFSETQ. CDR3 protein: CASSSGQGDTGELFF. CDR3 DNA: TGCGCCAGCAGCTCGGGACAGGGGGACACCGGGGAGCTGTTTTTT.

This clone was seen a single time. This chain connects TRBV6-5 to TRBJ2-1; D call uncertain. The CDR3 runs to 16 residues. CDR1 and CDR2 (germline): MNHEY, SVGAGI. The V end was cut by 2 bases, the J end by 0 bases, with 11 bases between. In DNA form, the CDR3 reads TGTGCCAGCAGTTACCTTCCGGTCGGCTCCTACAATGAGCAGTTCTTC. Translation: CASSYLPVGSYNEQFF.

The chain has TRBV6-5 and TRBJ1-1; 9 positions match TRBD1. Germline loops: CDR1 MNHEY, CDR2 SVGAGI. The CDR3 is 14 residues long. V shed 7 bases, J shed 3 bases, and the junction held 6 bases outside the gene matches. DNA of the CDR3: TGTGCCAGCAACGAACAGGGGGCGTACACTGAAGCTTTCTTT. It specifies CASNEQGAYTEAFF.

This clone has more than one count but fewer than ten. This chain connects TRBV18 to TRBJ1-5; possibly TRBD1 for D (6 bases). V dropped 4 bases and J dropped 2 bases, with 9 bases sitting between them. The germline V gene has CDR1 KGHSH and CDR2 LQKENI. This CDR3 has 14 amino acids. In DNA, the CDR3 is TGTGCCAGCTCACAAGCAGGGGGCAATCAGCCCCAGCATTTT. This sequence encodes CASSQAGGNQPQHF.